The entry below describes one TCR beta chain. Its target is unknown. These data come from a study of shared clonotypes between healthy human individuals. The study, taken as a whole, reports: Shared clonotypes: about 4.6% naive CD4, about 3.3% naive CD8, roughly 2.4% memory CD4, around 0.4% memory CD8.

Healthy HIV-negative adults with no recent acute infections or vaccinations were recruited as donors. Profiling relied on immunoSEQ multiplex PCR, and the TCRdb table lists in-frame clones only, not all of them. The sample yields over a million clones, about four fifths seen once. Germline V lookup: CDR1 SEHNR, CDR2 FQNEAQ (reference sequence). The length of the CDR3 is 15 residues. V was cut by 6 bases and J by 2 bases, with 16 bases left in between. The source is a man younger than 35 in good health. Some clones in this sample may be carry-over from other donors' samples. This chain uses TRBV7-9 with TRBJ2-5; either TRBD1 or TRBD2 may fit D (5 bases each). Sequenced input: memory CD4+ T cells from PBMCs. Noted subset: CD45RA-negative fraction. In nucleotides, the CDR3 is TGTGCCAGCAGTAGAGGGGCCTTACTGCAAGAGACCCAGTACTTC. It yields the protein CASSRGALLQETQYF.